A few counts support the clone carrying this T cell receptor (beta chain). Its antigen is as yet unknown. Germline V gives CDR1 MNHEY, CDR2 SVGAGI. Trimming removed 0 bases at V and 3 bases at J, with 3 bases between. This CDR3 is 14 amino acids long. Cultured CD4+ T cells had their DNA profiled by the Oncomine TCR Beta short-read assay. Each CDR3 protein gets one entry after TCRdb re-called the PCR reads with MiXCR. This table holds some 14,000 distinct CDR3 sequences, under 40% found once. The sample belongs to a study of vaccination and CD4 T cells after COVID-19. Sample treatment: roughly 11-day PBMC culture with coronavirus spike peptide pools or control peptides (ViraFEST assay). The study's findings and limits: It was observed that, in convalescent patients, a median 86.3% of reactive clones arose only post-vaccination. Early post-infection timepoints were missing, and relatively few convalescent patients were studied.

This sequence was found in a human donor who had recovered from COVID-19. Material: CD4+ T cells from blood, cultured in vitro. The chain has TRBV6-5 and TRBJ2-6; D is undetermined. CDR3 sequence: CASSYSIGANVLTF. CDR3 DNA sequence: TGTGCCAGCAGTTACTCGATTGGGGCCAACGTCCTGACTTTC.